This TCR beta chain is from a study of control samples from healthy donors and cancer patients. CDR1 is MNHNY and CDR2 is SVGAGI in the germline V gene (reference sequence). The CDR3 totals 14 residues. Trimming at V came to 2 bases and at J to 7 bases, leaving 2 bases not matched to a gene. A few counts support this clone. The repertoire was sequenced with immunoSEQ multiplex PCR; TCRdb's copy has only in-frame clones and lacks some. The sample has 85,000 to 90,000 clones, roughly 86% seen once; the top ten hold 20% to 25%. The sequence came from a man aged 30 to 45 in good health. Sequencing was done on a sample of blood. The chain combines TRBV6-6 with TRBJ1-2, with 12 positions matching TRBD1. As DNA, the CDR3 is TGTGCCAGCAGTTACGGGACAGGGGGCCTTGGCTACACCTTC. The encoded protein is CASSYGTGGLGYTF.